Below, one T cell receptor beta chain is given with its context. This specimen belongs to a study of blood T cell repertoires in COVID-19. Study as a whole: Some COVID-19 samples were acute and others convalescent; all came from the United States, Italy and Spain. The analysed material was cDNA or gDNA that came from T cells, B-cell-depleted T cells, or PBMCs.

As processed by the authors: Amplification of reference gene primers provided the estimated nucleated cell counts. Produced via immunoSEQ multiplex PCR; TCRdb's table is partial and in-frame only. V and J calls and clone size are copied from that table; D and trimming were computed from the DNA. The sample has about 43,000 clones, around 90% seen once. This CDR3 comprises 15 residues. The sequencing sample was made of peripheral blood. This TCR came from a woman older than 75 with active COVID-19. The chain carries TRBV21-1 and TRBJ2-2; the table's D call of TRBD2 was not tested on the DNA. TRBV21-1 represents a pseudogene. The CDR3 DNA is TGTGCCGGTCCGGAGAATAATCCGAACACCGGGGAGCTGTTTTTT. Its protein is CAGPENNPNTGELFF.